This T cell receptor beta chain derives from a study of CD8+ T cells in alopecia areata. As for the study in general: Scalp area affected, as a percentage, set the severity score of treated patients. Overall study results and limits: Scalp clonality dropped significantly under tofacitinib, as did expanded CD8+ top-100 clones. Sharing of TCR sequences between patients (possibly for HLA-related reasons) was less clear than in mice.

After isolation, RNA underwent reverse transcription to generate cDNA as the sequencing template. Data came from immunoSEQ multiplex PCR; TCRdb stores just in-frame clones and leaves some out. Found here are about 160,000 clones, about 71% of them singletons; the top ten hold about 0.94%. The V gene's germline CDR1 is SGHVS and CDR2 FQNEAQ. The CDR3 loop spans 15 amino acids. Trimming left V 3 bases short and J 2 bases short, with 13 bases between. A word on this clone: Its antigen is not identified.

As for treatment: oral pan-JAK inhibitor, 5-10 mg twice daily. Alopecia areata patients provided lesional scalp punch biopsies and peripheral blood. This receptor was obtained from a human donor with alopecia areata. The J gene is TRBJ2-5, the V gene TRBV7-8, with D possibly matching TRBD1 (6 bases). Here the sequenced sample was CD4+ T cells sorted from blood, taken at week 4, from a patient treated with tofacitinib. The CDR3 here is CASSFTGRRQETQYF. The CDR3 DNA is TGTGCCAGCAGCTTCACAGGGCGACGGCAAGAGACCCAGTACTTC.